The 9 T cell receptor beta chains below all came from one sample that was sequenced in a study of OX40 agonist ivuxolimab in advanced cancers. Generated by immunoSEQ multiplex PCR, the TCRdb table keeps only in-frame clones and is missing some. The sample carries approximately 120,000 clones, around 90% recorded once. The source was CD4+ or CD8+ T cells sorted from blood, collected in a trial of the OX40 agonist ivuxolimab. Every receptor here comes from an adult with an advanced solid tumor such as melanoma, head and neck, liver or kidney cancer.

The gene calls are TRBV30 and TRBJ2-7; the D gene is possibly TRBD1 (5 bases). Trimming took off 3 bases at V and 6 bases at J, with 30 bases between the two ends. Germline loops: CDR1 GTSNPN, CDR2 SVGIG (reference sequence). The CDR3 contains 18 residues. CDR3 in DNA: TGTGCCTGGAGCGCATCCCTCCTCCAGGGTTATCACTTGGCCGAGCAGTACTTC. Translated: CAWSASLLQGYHLAEQYF. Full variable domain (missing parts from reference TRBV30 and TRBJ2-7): SQTIHQWPATLVQPVGSPLSLECTVEGTSNPNLYWYRQAAGRGLQLLFYSVGIGQISSEVPQNLSASRPQDRQFILSSKKLLLSDSGFYLCAWSASLLQGYHLAEQYFGPGTRLTVT.

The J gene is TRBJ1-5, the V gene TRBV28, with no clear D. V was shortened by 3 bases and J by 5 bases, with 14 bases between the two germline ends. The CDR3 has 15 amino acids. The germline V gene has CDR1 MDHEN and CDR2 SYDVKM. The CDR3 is CASSLQSWAHQPQHF. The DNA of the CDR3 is TGTGCCAGCAGTTTGCAAAGCTGGGCCCATCAGCCCCAGCATTTT.

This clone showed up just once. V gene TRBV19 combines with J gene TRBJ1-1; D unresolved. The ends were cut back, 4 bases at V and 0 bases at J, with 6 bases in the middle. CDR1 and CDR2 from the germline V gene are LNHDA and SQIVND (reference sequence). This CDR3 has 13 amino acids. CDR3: CASSTLLNTEAFF. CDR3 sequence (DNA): TGTGCCAGTAGTACCCTCCTGAACACTGAAGCTTTCTTT. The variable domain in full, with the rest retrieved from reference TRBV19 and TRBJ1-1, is DGGITQSPKYLFRKEGQNVTLSCEQNLNHDAMYWYRQDPGQGLRLIYYSQIVNDFQKGDIAEGYSVSREKKESFPLTVTSAQKNPTAFYLCASSTLLNTEAFFGQGTRLTVV.

The CDR3 protein is CASSLGGLGRNTEAFF. Here the CDR3 DNA reads TGTGCCAGCAGTTTAGGGGGGTTGGGCCGCAACACTGAAGCTTTCTTT. The gene calls are TRBV28 and TRBJ1-1; D possibly corresponds to TRBD1 (5 bases). With 2 bases removed from V and 2 bases from J, the gap between germline ends came to 15 bases. CDR1 is MDHEN and CDR2 is SYDVKM in the germline V gene. The CDR3 is 16 residues long.

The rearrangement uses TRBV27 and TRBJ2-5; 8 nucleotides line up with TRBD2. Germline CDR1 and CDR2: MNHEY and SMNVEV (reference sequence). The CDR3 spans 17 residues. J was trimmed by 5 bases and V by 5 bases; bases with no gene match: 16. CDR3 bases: TGTGCCAGCAGTCCCCTGGGGTTAGCGGGACGAGGGGAGACCCAGTACTTC. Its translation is CASSPLGLAGRGETQYF.

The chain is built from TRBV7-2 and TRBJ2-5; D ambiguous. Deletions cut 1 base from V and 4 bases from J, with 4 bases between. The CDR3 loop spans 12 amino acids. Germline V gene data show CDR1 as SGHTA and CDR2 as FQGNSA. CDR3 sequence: CASSLVGETQYF. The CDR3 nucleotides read TGTGCCAGCAGCTTAGTTGGAGAGACCCAGTACTTC.

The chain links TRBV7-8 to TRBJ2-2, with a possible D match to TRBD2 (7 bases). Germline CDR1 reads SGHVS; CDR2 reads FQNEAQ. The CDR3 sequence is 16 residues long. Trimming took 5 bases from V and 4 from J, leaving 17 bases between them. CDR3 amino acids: CASSGWRGRGTGELFF. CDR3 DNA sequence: TGTGCCAGCAGCGGCTGGCGGGGGCGGGGCACCGGGGAGCTGTTTTTT.

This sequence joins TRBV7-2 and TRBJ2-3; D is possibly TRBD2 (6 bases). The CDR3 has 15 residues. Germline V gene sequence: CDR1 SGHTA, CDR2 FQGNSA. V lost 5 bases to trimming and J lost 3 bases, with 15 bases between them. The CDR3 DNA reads TGTGCCAGCAGCACCCGGGACTGGAGGACAGATACGCAGTATTTT. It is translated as CASSTRDWRTDTQYF.

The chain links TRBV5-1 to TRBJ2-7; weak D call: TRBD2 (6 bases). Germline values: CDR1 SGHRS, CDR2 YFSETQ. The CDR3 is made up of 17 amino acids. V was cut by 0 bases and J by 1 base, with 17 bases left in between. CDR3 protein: CASSLATLPGGSYEQYF. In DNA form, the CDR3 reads TGCGCCAGCAGCTTGGCCACTCTACCCGGGGGTTCCTACGAGCAGTACTTC.